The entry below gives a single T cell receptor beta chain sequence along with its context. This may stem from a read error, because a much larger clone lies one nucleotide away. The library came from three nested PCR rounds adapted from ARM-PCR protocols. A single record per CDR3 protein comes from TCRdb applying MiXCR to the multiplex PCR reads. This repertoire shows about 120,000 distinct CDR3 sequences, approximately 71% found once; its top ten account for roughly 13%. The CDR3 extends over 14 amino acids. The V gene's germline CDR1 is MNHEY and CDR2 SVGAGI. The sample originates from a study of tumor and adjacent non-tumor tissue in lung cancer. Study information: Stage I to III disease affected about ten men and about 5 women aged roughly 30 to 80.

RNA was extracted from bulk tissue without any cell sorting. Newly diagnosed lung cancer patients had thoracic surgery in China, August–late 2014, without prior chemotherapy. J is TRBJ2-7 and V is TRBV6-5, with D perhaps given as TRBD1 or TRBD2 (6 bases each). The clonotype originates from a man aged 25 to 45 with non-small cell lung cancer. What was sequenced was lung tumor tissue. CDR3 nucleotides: TGTGCCAACAGTTACTCTACAGGGAGGTACGAGCAGTACTTC. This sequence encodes CANSYSTGRYEQYF.